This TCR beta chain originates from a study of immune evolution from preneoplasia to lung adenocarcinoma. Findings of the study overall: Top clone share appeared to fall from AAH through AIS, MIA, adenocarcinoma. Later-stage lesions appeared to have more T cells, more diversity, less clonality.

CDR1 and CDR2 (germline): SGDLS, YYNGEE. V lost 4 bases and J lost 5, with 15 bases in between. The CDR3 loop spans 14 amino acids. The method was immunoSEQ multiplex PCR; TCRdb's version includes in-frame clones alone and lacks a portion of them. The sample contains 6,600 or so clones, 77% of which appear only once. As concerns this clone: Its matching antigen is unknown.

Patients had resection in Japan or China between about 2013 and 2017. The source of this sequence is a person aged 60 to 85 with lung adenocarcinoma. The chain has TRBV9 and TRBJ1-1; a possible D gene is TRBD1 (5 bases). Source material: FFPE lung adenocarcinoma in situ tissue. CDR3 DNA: TGTGCCAGCAGCCCCCGGGGCGGGGGGACTGAAGCTTTCTTT. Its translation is CASSPRGGGTEAFF. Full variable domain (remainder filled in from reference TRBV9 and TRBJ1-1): DSGVTQTPKHLITATGQRVTLRCSPRSGDLSVYWYQQSLDQGLQFLIQYYNGEERAKGNILERFSAQQFPDLHSELNLSSLELGDSALYFCASSPRGGGTEAFFGQGTRLTVV.